This T cell receptor (beta chain) was recorded in a study of blood T cell repertoires in COVID-19. TCRdb's copy holds only in-frame clones and misses some; the assay was immunoSEQ multiplex PCR. The table shows some 300,000 clones, with 65% to 90% occurring only once. In germline, CDR1 is SEHNR, CDR2 FQNEAQ (reference sequence). V trimming: 5 bases; J trimming: 5 bases; junction bases outside the gene matches: 9. The CDR3 is 15 residues long. The V call is TRBV7-9, the J call TRBJ2-1, with 7 bases aligning to TRBD2. The source material was PBMCs or T cells enriched from blood (not recorded which). This TCR was sampled from a man aged 30 to 45 who had recovered from COVID-19. The CDR3 reads CASSPSGNSNNEQFF. The CDR3 region has the DNA TGTGCCAGCAGCCCCAGCGGGAATAGCAACAATGAGCAGTTCTTC.